The source of this T cell receptor beta chain is a study of cytomegalovirus exposure and HLA in healthy donors. The V and J ends lost 5 bases and 1 base respectively, with 10 bases between them. There are 14 residues in the CDR3. Germline values: CDR1 SGHAT, CDR2 FQNNGV. Study-wide points: Diagnosis of cytomegalovirus status made by the classifier reportedly showed high specificity and sensitivity.

Details on this clone: What it binds is not known.

Use of 60 Vbeta and 13 Jbeta primers characterized the PCR. Measured with immunoSEQ multiplex PCR; TCRdb has only the in-frame clones, and not every one. The sample contains approximately 130,000 clones, 70% to 85% of which appear only once. This TCR came from a boy younger than 18 in good health and CMV-seronegative. The sample taken for sequencing was PBMCs. The rearrangement uses TRBV11-2 and TRBJ2-3; tentatively, D is TRBD1 (6 bases). The CDR3 loop reads CASSRTVGTDTQYF. DNA of the CDR3: TGTGCCAGCAGCCGGACAGTTGGCACAGATACGCAGTATTTT.